This T cell receptor (beta chain) was observed in a study of T cell responses to AZD1222 COVID-19 vaccine. TCRdb's copy holds only in-frame clones and misses some; the assay was immunoSEQ multiplex PCR. The sample lists fewer than 120,000 clones, over 85% seen once, with roughly 15% in the top ten. Note on this clone: Antigen: not known.

This CDR3 contains 12 residues. The V and J ends lost 4 bases and 2 bases respectively, with 6 bases between them. The germline V gene encodes CDR1 SGHRS and CDR2 YFSETQ. Study-wide results and limits: Only a handful of AZD1222 recipients, six or seven in all, had baseline seropositivity. Two AZD1222 administrations were followed by greater Spike-specific TCR breadth and depth.

The sequence was collected from an adult who received the AZD1222 COVID-19 vaccine. The V gene is TRBV5-1, the J gene TRBJ1-2; no firm D call. Material: peripheral blood, obtained 28 days after the second AZD1222 dose. Here the CDR3 DNA reads TGCGCCAGCAGCGACGGAAACTATGGCTACACCTTC. It is translated as CASSDGNYGYTF.